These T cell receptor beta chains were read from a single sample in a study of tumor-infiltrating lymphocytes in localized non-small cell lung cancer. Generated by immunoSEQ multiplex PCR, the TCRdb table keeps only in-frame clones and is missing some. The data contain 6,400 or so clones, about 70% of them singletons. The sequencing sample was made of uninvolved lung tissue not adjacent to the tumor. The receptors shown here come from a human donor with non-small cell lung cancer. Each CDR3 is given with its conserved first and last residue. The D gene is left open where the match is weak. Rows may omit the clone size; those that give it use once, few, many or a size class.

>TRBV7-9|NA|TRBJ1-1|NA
CASSSSMNTEAFF
TGTGCCAGCAGCTCCTCAATGAACACTGAAGCTTTCTTT
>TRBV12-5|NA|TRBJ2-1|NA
CASGFRQNEQFF
TGTGCTAGTGGGTTCAGACAGAATGAGCAGTTCTTC
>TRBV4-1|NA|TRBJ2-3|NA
CASSQPGTDTQYF
TGCGCCAGCAGCCAACCAGGCACAGATACGCAGTATTTT
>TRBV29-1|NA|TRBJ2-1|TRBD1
CSVEDQGGHSYNEQFF
TGCAGCGTTGAAGATCAAGGGGGCCACTCCTACAATGAGCAGTTCTTC
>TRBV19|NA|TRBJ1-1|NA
CASSLPPGLNTEAFF
TGTGCCAGTAGCCTTCCGCCAGGGCTAAACACTGAAGCTTTCTTT
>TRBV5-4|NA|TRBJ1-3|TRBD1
CASTDVGGPGNTIYF
TGTGCCAGCACCGATGTAGGGGGCCCTGGAAACACCATATATTTT
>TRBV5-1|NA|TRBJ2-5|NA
CASSYGGGGQETQYF
TGCGCCAGCAGCTACGGGGGTGGGGGCCAAGAGACCCAGTACTTC
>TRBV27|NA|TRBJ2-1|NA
CASSLSRGGNNEQFF
TGTGCCAGCAGTTTGTCCCGCGGGGGCAACAATGAGCAGTTCTTC
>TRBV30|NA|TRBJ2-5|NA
CASGVQETQYF
TGTGCCTCCGGGGTCCAAGAGACCCAGTACTTC
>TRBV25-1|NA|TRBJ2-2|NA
CASSGMAGGELFF
TGTGCCAGCAGTGGAATGGCGGGCGGGGAGCTGTTTTTT
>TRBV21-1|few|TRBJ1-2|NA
CASISAGGRDGYTF
TGTGCCAGCATCTCCGCTGGGGGGCGCGATGGCTACACCTTC
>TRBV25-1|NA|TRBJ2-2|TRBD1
CASSPQRQGLNTGELFF
TGTGCCAGCAGTCCACAACGACAGGGCCTAAACACCGGGGAGCTGTTTTTT
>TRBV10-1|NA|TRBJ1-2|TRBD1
CASSPGTGGSGGYTF
TGCGCCAGCAGTCCCGGGACAGGGGGATCGGGTGGCTACACCTTC
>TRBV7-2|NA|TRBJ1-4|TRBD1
CASREGGRTTEKLFF
TGTGCCAGCAGGGAAGGGGGCCGGACTACTGAAAAACTGTTTTTT
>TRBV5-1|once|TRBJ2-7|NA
CASSLGDGQTREQYF
TGCGCCAGCAGCTTGGGTGACGGACAGACGCGCGAGCAGTACTTC
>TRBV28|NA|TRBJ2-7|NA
CASSSAVNEQYF
TGTGCCAGCAGTTCCGCTGTGAATGAGCAGTACTTC
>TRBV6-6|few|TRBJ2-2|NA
CASSYGRGDTGELFF
TGTGCCAGCAGTTACGGCAGGGGAGACACCGGGGAGCTGTTTTTT
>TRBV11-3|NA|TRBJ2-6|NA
CASSHPQGSYSGANVLTF
TGTGCCAGCAGCCACCCACAGGGCTCCTACTCTGGGGCCAACGTCCTGACTTTC
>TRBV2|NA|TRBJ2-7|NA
CASSANRINEQYF
TGTGCCAGCAGTGCTAACAGAATCAACGAGCAGTACTTC
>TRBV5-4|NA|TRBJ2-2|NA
CASSTEGANTGELFF
TGTGCCAGCAGCACCGAGGGGGCGAACACCGGGGAGCTGTTTTTT
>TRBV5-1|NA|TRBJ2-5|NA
CASSLWDQETQYF
TGCGCCAGCAGCTTGTGGGACCAAGAGACCCAGTACTTC
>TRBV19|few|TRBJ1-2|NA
CASSTGTHYGYTF
TGTGCCAGTAGTACTGGGACGCACTATGGCTACACCTTC
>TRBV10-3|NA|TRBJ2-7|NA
CAITPDREGEQYF
TGTGCCATCACCCCGGACAGGGAGGGCGAGCAGTACTTC
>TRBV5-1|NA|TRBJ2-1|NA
CASSLVRALSNEQFF
TGCGCCAGCAGCTTGGTTCGTGCGCTTTCCAATGAGCAGTTCTTC
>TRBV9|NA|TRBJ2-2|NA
CASSRRGDTGELFF
TGTGCCAGCAGTCGGAGGGGGGACACCGGGGAGCTGTTTTTT
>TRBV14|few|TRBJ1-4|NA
CASSQGRATNEKLFF
TGTGCCAGCAGCCAAGGCCGAGCAACTAATGAAAAACTGTTTTTT
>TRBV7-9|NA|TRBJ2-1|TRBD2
CASRSGRGLRNEQFF
TGTGCCAGCAGGAGCGGGAGGGGGTTGAGGAATGAGCAGTTCTTC
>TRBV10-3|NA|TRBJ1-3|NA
CAISTLGGVRGNTIYF
TGTGCCATCAGTACTTTGGGGGGAGTGCGAGGAAACACCATATATTTT
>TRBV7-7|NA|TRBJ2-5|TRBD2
CASSFGLALQETQYF
TGTGCTAGCAGCTTTGGACTAGCTCTCCAAGAGACCCAGTACTTC
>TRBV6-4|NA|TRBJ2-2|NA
CASSPSPGTGELFF
TGTGCCAGCAGCCCGAGCCCGGGGACCGGGGAGCTGTTTTTT
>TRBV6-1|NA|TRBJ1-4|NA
CATGPLPNEKLFF
TGTGCCACCGGGCCCCTCCCAAATGAAAAACTGTTTTTT
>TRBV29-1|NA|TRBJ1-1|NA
CSVSFGLGGTEAFF
TGCAGCGTTTCTTTCGGACTCGGAGGCACTGAAGCTTTCTTT
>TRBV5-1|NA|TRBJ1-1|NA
CASRPRTANTEAFF
TGCGCCAGCAGACCCCGGACGGCGAACACTGAAGCTTTCTTT
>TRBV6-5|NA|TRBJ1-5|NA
CASRRTGNQPQHF
TGTGCCAGCAGACGGACAGGCAATCAGCCCCAGCATTTT
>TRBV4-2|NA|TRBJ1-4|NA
CASSQESDEKLFF
TGTGCCAGCAGCCAAGAATCGGATGAAAAACTGTTTTTT
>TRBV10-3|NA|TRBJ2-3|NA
CAISAQDTQYF
TGTGCCATCAGTGCACAAGATACGCAGTATTTT
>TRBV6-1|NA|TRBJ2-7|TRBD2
CASSVELAGGPYEQYF
TGTGCCAGCAGTGTTGAACTAGCGGGAGGGCCCTACGAGCAGTACTTC
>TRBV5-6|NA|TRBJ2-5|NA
CASSSRGGAQYF
TGTGCCAGCAGCTCCCGAGGTGGTGCCCAGTACTTC
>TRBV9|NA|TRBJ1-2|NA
CASSVSREYIYGYTF
TGTGCCAGCAGCGTAAGCAGGGAATATATCTATGGCTACACCTTC
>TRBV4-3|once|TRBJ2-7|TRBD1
CASSRGQGDTYEQYF
TGCGCCAGCAGCCGGGGGCAGGGGGATACCTACGAGCAGTACTTC
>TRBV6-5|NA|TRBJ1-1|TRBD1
CASSYSGRGNSEAFF
TGTGCCAGCAGTTACTCGGGCAGGGGGAATTCTGAAGCTTTCTTT
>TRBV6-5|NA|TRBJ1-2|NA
CASSSPDSLNYGYTF
TGTGCCAGCAGTTCCCCGGACAGCCTTAACTATGGCTACACCTTC
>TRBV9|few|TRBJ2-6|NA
CASSVSGAGANVLTF
TGTGCCAGCAGCGTCTCGGGGGCTGGGGCCAACGTCCTGACTTTC
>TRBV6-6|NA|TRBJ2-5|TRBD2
CASSPTSGVQETQYF
TGTGCCAGCAGTCCGACTAGCGGGGTCCAAGAGACCCAGTACTTC
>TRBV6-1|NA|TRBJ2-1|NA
CASSDQRRGEQFF
TGTGCCAGCAGTGACCAACGTCGAGGTGAGCAGTTCTTC
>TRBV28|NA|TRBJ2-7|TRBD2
CASSLLGLAGSTYEQYF
TGTGCCAGCAGTTTATTGGGACTAGCGGGATCCACCTACGAGCAGTACTTC
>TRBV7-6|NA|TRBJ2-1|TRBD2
CASSSSSGTRPNNEQFF
TGTGCCAGCAGCTCCTCCTCCGGGACTAGGCCTAACAATGAGCAGTTCTTC
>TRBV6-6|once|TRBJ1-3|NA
CASSPGGGGGNTIYF
TGTGCCAGCAGCCCCGGTGGGGGTGGTGGAAACACCATATATTTT
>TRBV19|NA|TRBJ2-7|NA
CASSAPGGFAEQYF
TGTGCCAGTAGTGCTCCCGGCGGGTTCGCCGAGCAGTACTTC
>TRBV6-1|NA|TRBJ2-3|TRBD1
CASRADRGGTDTQYF
TGTGCCAGCAGAGCGGACAGGGGGGGCACAGATACGCAGTATTTT
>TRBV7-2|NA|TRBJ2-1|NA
CASNGPLLHEQFF
TGTGCCAGCAACGGACCGTTACTCCATGAGCAGTTCTTC
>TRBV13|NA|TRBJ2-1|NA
CASSRTREIYNEQFF
TGTGCCAGCAGCCGGACCAGGGAGATTTACAATGAGCAGTTCTTC
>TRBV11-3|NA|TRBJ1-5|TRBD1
CASSLMGDRGTLGNQPQHF
TGTGCCAGCAGCCTCATGGGGGACAGGGGCACTTTGGGCAATCAGCCCCAGCATTTT
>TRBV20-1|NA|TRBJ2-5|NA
CSAPALETQYF
TGCAGTGCCCCCGCCCTGGAGACCCAGTACTTC